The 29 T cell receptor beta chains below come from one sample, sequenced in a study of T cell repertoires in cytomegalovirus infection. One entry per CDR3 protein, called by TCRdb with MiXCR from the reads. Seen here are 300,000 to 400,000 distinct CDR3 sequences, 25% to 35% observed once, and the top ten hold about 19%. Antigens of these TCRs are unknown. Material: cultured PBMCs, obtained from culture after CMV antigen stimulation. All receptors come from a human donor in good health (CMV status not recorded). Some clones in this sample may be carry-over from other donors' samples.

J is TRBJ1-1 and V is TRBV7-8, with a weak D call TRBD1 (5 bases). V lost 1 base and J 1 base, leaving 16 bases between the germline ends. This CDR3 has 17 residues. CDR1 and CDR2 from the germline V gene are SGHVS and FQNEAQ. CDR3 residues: CASSLDMRRTTNTEAFF. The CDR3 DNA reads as TGTGCCAGCAGCTTAGACATGCGGCGGACAACGAACACTGAAGCTTTCTTT.

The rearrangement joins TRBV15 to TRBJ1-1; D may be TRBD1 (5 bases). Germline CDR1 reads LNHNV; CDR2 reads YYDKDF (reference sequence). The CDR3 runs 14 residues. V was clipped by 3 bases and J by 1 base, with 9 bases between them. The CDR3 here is CATSRGGENTEAFF. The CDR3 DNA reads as TGTGCCACCAGCAGGGGGGGGGAGAACACTGAAGCTTTCTTT.

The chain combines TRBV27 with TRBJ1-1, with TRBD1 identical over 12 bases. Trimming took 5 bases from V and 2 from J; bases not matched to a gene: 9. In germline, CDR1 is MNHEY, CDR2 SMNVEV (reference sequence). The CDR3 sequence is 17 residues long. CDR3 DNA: TGTGCCAGCAGTACGGGGGACAGGGGGCTACCCAACACTGAAGCTTTCTTT. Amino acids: CASSTGDRGLPNTEAFF.

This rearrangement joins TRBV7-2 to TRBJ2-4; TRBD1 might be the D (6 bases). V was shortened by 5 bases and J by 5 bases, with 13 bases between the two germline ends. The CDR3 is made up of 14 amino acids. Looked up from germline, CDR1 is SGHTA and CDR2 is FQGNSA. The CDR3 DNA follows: TGTGCCAGCAGCCTGGGACAACCTCAAAACATTCAGTACTTC. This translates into CASSLGQPQNIQYF.

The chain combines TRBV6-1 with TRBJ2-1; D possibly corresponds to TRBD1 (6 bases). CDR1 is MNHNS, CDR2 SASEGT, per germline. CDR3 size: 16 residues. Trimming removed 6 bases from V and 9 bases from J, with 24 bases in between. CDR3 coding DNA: TGTGCCAGCAGACCAACAGGACAGCTTCTTCGGGCTGAGCAGTTCTTC. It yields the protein CASRPTGQLLRAEQFF.

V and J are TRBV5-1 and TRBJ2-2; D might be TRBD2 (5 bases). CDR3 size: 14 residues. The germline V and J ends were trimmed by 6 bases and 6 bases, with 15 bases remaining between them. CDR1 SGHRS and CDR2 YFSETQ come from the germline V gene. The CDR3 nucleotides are TGCGCCAGCATGCTGGGATCAGCGGCCGGGGAGCTGTTTTTT. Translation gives CASMLGSAAGELFF.

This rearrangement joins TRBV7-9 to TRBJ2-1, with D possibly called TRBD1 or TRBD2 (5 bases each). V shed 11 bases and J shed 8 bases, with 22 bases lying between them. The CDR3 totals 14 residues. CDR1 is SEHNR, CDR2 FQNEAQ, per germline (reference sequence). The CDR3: CAGGSERLGDEQFF. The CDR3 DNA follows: TGTGCCGGAGGCTCGGAAAGGTTGGGGGATGAGCAGTTCTTC.

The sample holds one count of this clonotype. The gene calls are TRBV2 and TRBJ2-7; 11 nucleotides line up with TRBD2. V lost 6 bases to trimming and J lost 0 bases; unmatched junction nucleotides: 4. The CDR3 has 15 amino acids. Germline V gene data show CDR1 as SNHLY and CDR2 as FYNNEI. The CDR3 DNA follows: TGTGCCAGCAGCGGACTAGCGGGTTTCTCCTACGAGCAGTACTTC. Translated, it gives CASSGLAGFSYEQYF.

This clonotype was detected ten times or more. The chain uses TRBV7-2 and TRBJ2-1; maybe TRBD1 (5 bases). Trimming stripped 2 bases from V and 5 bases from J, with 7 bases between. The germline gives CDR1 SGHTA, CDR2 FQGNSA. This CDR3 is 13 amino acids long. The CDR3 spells CASSLTRDNEQFF. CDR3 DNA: TGTGCCAGCAGCTTAACCAGGGACAATGAGCAGTTCTTC.

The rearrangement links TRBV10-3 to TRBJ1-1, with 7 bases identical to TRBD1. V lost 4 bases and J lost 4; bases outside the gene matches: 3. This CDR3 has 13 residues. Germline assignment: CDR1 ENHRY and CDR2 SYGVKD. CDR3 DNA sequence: TGTGCCATCAGTGGACGGACAGGCACTGAAGCTTTCTTT. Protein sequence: CAISGRTGTEAFF.

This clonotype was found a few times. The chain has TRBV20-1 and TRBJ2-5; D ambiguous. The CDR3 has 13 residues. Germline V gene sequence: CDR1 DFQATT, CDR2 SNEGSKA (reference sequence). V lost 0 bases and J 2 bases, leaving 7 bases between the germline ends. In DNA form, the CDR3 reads TGCAGTGCTAGAGATGTGGGGCAAGAGACCCAGTACTTC. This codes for CSARDVGQETQYF.

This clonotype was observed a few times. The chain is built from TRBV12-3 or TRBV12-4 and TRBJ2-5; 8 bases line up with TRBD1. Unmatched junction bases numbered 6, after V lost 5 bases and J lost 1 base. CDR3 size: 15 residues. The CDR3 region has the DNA TGTGCCAGCAGTACGGGACAGGTCCTCCAAGAGACCCAGTACTTC. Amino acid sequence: CASSTGQVLQETQYF.

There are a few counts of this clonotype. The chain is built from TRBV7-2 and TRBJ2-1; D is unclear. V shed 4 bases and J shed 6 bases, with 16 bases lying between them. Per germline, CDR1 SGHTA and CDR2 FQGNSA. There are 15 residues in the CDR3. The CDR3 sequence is CASSSDSAVGNEQFF. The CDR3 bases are TGTGCCAGCAGCTCCGACTCGGCCGTTGGCAATGAGCAGTTCTTC.

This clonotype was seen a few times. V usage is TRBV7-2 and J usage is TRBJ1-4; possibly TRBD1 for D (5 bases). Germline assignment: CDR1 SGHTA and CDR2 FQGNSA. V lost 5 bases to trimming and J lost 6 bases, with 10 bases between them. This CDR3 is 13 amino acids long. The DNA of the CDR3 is TGTGCCAGCAGCCGGGACTATTATGAAAAACTGTTTTTT. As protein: CASSRDYYEKLFF.

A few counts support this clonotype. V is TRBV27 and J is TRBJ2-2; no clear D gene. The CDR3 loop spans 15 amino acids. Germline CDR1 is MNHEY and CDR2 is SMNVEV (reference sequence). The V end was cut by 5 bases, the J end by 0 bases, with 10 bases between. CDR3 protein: CASSHWLSNTGELFF. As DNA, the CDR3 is TGTGCCAGCAGTCACTGGTTATCGAACACCGGGGAGCTGTTTTTT.

The CDR3, as DNA: TGTGCCAGCAGTTTAGATGGATTGAGCGGAACCTACTACAATGAGCAGTTCTTC. Its protein is CASSLDGLSGTYYNEQFF. The V gene is TRBV27, the J gene TRBJ2-1, with a tentative D call TRBD2 (5 bases). The CDR3 spans 18 residues. Trimming left V 2 bases short and J 3 bases short, with 20 bases between. Germline V gene sequence: CDR1 MNHEY, CDR2 SMNVEV (reference sequence).

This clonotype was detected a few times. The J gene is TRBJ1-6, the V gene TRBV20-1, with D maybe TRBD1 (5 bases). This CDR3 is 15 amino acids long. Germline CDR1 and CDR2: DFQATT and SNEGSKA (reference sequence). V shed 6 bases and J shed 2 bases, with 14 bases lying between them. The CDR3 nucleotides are TGCAGTGCGCTAAGTCGGGGGACCTATAATTCACCCCTCCACTTT. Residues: CSALSRGTYNSPLHF.

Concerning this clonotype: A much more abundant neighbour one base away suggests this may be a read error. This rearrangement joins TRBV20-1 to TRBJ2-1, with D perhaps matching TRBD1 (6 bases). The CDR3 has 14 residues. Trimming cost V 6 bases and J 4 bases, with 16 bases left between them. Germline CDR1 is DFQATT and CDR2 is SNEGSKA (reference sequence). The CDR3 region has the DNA TGCAGTGCCAAACTAGGGGGAGTGTACAATGAGCAGTTCTTC. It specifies CSAKLGGVYNEQFF.

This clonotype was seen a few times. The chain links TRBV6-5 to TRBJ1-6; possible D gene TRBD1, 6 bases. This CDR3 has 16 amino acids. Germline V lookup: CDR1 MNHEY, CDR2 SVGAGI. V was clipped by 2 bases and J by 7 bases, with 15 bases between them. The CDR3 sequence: CASSYITGSLNSPLHF. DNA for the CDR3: TGTGCCAGCAGTTACATTACAGGGAGCTTGAATTCACCCCTCCACTTT.

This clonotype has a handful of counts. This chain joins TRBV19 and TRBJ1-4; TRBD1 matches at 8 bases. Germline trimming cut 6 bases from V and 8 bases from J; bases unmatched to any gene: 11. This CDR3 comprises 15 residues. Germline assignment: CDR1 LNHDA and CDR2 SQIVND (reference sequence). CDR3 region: CASSPNRGAGEKLFF. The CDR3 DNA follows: TGTGCCAGTAGCCCTAACAGGGGGGCAGGGGAAAAACTGTTTTTT.

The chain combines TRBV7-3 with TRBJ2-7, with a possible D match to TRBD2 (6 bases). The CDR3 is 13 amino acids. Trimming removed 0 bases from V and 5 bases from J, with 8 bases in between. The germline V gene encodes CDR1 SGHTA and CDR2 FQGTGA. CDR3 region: CASSLTPSDEQYF. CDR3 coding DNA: TGTGCCAGCAGCTTAACCCCTAGCGACGAGCAGTACTTC.

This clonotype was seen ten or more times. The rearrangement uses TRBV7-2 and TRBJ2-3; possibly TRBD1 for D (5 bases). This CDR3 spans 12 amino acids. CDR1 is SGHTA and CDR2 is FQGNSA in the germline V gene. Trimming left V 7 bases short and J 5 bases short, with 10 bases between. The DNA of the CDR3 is TGTGCCAGCAACCTAGGACAAGATACGCAGTATTTT. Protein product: CASNLGQDTQYF.

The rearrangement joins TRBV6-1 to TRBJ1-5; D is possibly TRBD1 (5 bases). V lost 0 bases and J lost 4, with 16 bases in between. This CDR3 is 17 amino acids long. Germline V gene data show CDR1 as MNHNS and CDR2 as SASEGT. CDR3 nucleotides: TGTGCCAGCAGTGAAGCGCTGTCGGGGCCGATGAATCAGCCCCAGCATTTT. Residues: CASSEALSGPMNQPQHF.

The CDR3 protein is CASSRPGTGVNTIYF. The CDR3 DNA follows: TGTGCCAGCAGTCGTCCCGGGACAGGAGTAAACACCATATATTTT. This chain uses TRBV28 with TRBJ1-3; 8 nucleotides align to TRBD1. Germline V lookup: CDR1 MDHEN, CDR2 SYDVKM. The CDR3 runs 15 residues. Trimming took 5 bases from V and 6 from J; bases not matched to a gene: 9. Supplemented by reference TRBV28 and TRBJ1-3, the full variable domain reads DVKVTQSSRYLVKRTGEKVFLECVQDMDHENMFWYRQDPGLGLRLIYFSYDVKMKEKGDIPEGYSVSREKKERFSLILESASTNQTSMYLCASSRPGTGVNTIYFGEGSWLTVV.

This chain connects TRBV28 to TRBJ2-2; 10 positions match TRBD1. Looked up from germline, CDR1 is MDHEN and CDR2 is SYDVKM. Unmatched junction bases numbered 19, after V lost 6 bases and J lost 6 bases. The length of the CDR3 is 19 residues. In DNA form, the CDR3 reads TGTGCCAGCAGGGACGAGGGACAGGGGATACTGGGGTCCGCCGGGGAGCTGTTTTTT. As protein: CASRDEGQGILGSAGELFF.

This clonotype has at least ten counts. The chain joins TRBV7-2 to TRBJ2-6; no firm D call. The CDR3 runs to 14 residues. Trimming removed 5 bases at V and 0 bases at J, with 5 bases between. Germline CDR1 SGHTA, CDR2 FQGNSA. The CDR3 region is CASSASSGANVLTF. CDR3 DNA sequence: TGTGCCAGCAGCGCAAGCTCTGGGGCCAACGTCCTGACTTTC.

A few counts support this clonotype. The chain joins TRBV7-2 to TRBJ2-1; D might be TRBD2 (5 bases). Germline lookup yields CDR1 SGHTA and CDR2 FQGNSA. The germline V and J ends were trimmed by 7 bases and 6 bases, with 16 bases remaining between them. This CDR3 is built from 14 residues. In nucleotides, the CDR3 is TGTGCCAGCAACGGAGGTTTAACGGTCAATGAGCAGTTCTTC. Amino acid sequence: CASNGGLTVNEQFF.

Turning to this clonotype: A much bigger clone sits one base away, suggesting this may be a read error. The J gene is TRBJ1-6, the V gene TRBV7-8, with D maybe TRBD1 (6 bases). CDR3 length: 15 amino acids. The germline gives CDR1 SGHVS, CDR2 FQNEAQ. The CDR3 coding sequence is TGTGCCAGCAGATTAGGGGGTGACCCGAATTCACCCCTCCACTTT. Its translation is CASRLGGDPNSPLHF.

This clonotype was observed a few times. The CDR3 nucleotides are TGTGCCACTCTAGGACCGGGACAGGGGCCCGGGGAGCTGTTTTTT. Translating it yields CATLGPGQGPGELFF. The chain joins TRBV10-3 to TRBJ2-2; 10 positions match TRBD1. Per the germline V gene, CDR1 is ENHRY and CDR2 is SYGVKD. With 10 bases clipped from V and 6 bases from J, the junction kept 11 bases outside the gene matches. CDR3 length: 15 residues.